The text below deals with one TCR beta chain. This sample is part of a study of shared clonotypes between healthy human individuals. The CDR3 runs 14 residues. Germline CDR1 and CDR2: SGHNT and YENEEA. V lost 2 bases, J lost 10 bases, and 3 bases stayed unmatched. Healthy adults negative for HIV, lacking recent acute infections or vaccinations, served as donors. Assay runs were performed at deep level. The replicate PCRs on unsorted PBMC were given 250 to 350 ng DNA, which is 30,000 to 35,000 T cell genomes. Under the authors' procedure: Filtering differed for immunoSEQ, which gave only junction sequences without quality scores. Repertoires were generated with immunoSEQ multiplex PCR, while TCRdb's copy carries only in-frame clones and drops some. Clonal size and the V and J genes are those of that table, whereas D and trimming came from the DNA. The table lists approximately 470,000 clones, about 72% of them singletons, with about 11% in the top ten.

The clonotype was recovered from a woman in her forties in good health. Some clones in this sample may be carry-over from other donors' samples. Sample: PBMCs. The chain links TRBV11-3 to TRBJ2-1; TRBD2 aligns across 12 bases. The CDR3 loop reads CASSLNGLAGEQFF. The DNA for the CDR3 is TGTGCCAGCAGCTTAAACGGACTAGCGGGAGAGCAGTTCTTC.